The next 17 T cell receptor beta chains were all read from a single sample in a study of OX40 agonist ivuxolimab in advanced cancers. Data came from immunoSEQ multiplex PCR; TCRdb stores just in-frame clones and leaves some out. Here the sample spans 90,000 or so clones, roughly 90% being singletons. The specimen was CD4+ or CD8+ T cells sorted from blood, collected in a trial of the OX40 agonist ivuxolimab. The receptors were sampled from an adult with an advanced solid tumor such as melanoma, head and neck, liver or kidney cancer.

V is TRBV7-2 and J is TRBJ1-5; D remains unclear. CDR1 and CDR2 from the germline V gene are SGHTA and FQGNSA. V gave up 5 bases and J gave up 11 bases, with 16 bases separating them. The CDR3 sequence is 13 residues long. The DNA for the CDR3 is TGTGCCAGCAGCACGGTTCCGAATAGGGCCCAGCATTTT. Its translation is CASSTVPNRAQHF.

J is TRBJ2-5 and V is TRBV10-2, with 14 bases lining up with TRBD2. The CDR3 loop spans 15 amino acids. Germline CDR1 and CDR2: WSHSY and SAAADI. The V gene end was trimmed by 10 bases and the J gene end by 4 bases; junction bases not matched to a gene: 8. This CDR3 reads CATRLAGGKGETQYF. As DNA, the CDR3 is TGCGCCACCAGACTAGCGGGGGGGAAAGGAGAGACCCAGTACTTC.

The gene calls are TRBV11-2 and TRBJ2-3; possibly TRBD1 for D (6 bases). Between the trimmed V and J ends, which lost 5 bases and 6 bases, there was a span of 18 bases. CDR1 and CDR2 from the germline V gene are SGHAT and FQNNGV. The CDR3 totals 15 residues. The DNA of the CDR3 is TGTGCCAGCAGCACCGGGACAACCTCGGCGGATACGCAGTATTTT. This codes for CASSTGTTSADTQYF.

V usage is TRBV27 and J usage is TRBJ2-1; D could derive from TRBD1 or TRBD2 (5 bases each). This CDR3 has 14 amino acids. CDR1 is MNHEY and CDR2 is SMNVEV in the germline V gene (reference sequence). The germline V and J ends were trimmed by 5 bases and 6 bases, with 14 bases remaining between them. The CDR3 sequence: CASSDPGPINEQFF. The CDR3 region has the DNA TGTGCCAGCAGTGACCCGGGACCGATCAATGAGCAGTTCTTC.

This clone was counted a single time. The rearrangement uses TRBV27 and TRBJ2-7, with TRBD2 identical over 7 bases. The germline V gene has CDR1 MNHEY and CDR2 SMNVEV (reference sequence). The CDR3 runs 15 residues. V lost 6 bases, J lost 4 bases, and 12 bases stayed unmatched. The CDR3 is CASRPSSGTSYEQYF. For the CDR3, the DNA is TGTGCCAGCAGGCCCTCTAGCGGCACTAGTTACGAGCAGTACTTC.

The chain couples TRBV11-2 to TRBJ2-7; 11 bases are shared with TRBD2. The CDR3 runs to 14 residues. The V gene end was trimmed by 4 bases and the J gene end by 3 bases; junction bases not matched to a gene: 2. The germline CDR1 and CDR2 sequences are SGHAT and FQNNGV. Written as DNA, the CDR3 is TGTGCCAGCAGCTGGGGGACTAGCGGCTACGAGCAGTACTTC. It yields the protein CASSWGTSGYEQYF.

V is TRBV7-8 and J is TRBJ2-7; D gene ambiguous. This CDR3 is built from 11 residues. Between the trimmed V and J ends, which lost 0 bases and 5 bases, there was a span of 2 bases. Germline loops: CDR1 SGHVS, CDR2 FQNEAQ. The CDR3 DNA reads TGTGCCAGCAGCTTAGCCCACGAGCAGTACTTC. It specifies CASSLAHEQYF.

V and J are TRBV6-5 and TRBJ2-5, with D possibly being TRBD2 (7 bases). The CDR3 extends over 15 amino acids. V lost 1 base, J lost 4 bases, and 13 bases lay in between. CDR1 and CDR2 (germline): MNHEY, SVGAGI. CDR3 sequence reads: CASSYYRGAPETQYF. CDR3 coding DNA: TGTGCCAGCAGTTACTACCGGGGGGCGCCAGAGACCCAGTACTTC.

The rearrangement joins TRBV4-1 to TRBJ2-7; D remains unclear. V was cut by 3 bases and J by 3 bases, with 9 bases left in between. CDR1 and CDR2 (germline): MGHRA, YSYEKL. CDR3 size: 13 residues. CDR3 sequence (DNA): TGCGCCAGCAGCCAGTTCGAGTACTACGAGCAGTACTTC. Translated: CASSQFEYYEQYF.

The V call is TRBV6-1, the J call TRBJ2-3, with TRBD2 matching 10 bases. Per the germline V gene, CDR1 is MNHNS and CDR2 is SASEGT. The CDR3 length is 16 residues. Trimming at V came to 4 bases and at J to 3 bases, leaving 7 bases not matched to a gene. The CDR3 nucleotides are TGTGCCAGCAGTGGAGATATAGCGGGGGGTACAGATACGCAGTATTTT. Translating gives CASSGDIAGGTDTQYF.

The V gene is TRBV19, the J gene TRBJ1-5; D might be TRBD1 (5 bases). The CDR3 runs to 14 residues. The germline V gene has CDR1 LNHDA and CDR2 SQIVND (reference sequence). V was cut by 3 bases and J by 5 bases, with 11 bases left in between. Written as DNA, the CDR3 is TGTGCCAGTAGTATGTGGGTAGGGGATCAGCCCCAGCATTTT. Residues: CASSMWVGDQPQHF. The full variable domain, completed using reference TRBV19 and TRBJ1-5, is DGGITQSPKYLFRKEGQNVTLSCEQNLNHDAMYWYRQDPGQGLRLIYYSQIVNDFQKGDIAEGYSVSREKKESFPLTVTSAQKNPTAFYLCASSMWVGDQPQHFGDGTRLSIL.

This chain links TRBV5-6 with TRBJ2-7; tentatively, D is TRBD1 (5 bases). The germline V and J ends were trimmed by 0 bases and 1 base, with 5 bases remaining between them. Germline loops: CDR1 SGHDT, CDR2 YYEEEE. The CDR3 is 13 residues long. The DNA for the CDR3 is TGTGCCAGCAGCTTGGAGGGGTCCTACGAGCAGTACTTC. Protein sequence: CASSLEGSYEQYF. Drawing the rest from reference TRBV5-6 and TRBJ2-7, the complete variable domain is DAGVTQSPTHLIKTRGQQVTLRCSPKSGHDTVSWYQQALGQGPQFIFQYYEEEERQRGNFPDRFSGHQFPNYSSELNVNALLLGDSALYLCASSLEGSYEQYFGPGTRLTVT.

V and J are TRBV15 and TRBJ2-5; weak D call: TRBD1 (6 bases). Germline-derived CDR1 and CDR2 are LNHNV and YYDKDF (reference sequence). Between the trimmed V and J ends, which lost 0 bases and 4 bases, there was a span of 15 bases. CDR3 length: 16 residues. CDR3: CATSRDRIRGLETQYF. CDR3 nucleotides: TGTGCCACCAGCAGAGATCGTATCAGGGGTCTAGAGACCCAGTACTTC.

The rearrangement joins TRBV7-7 to TRBJ2-5; TRBD2 matches at 11 bases. V shed 0 bases and J 5 bases; nucleotides not matched to a gene: 5. CDR1 SSHAT and CDR2 FNYEAQ come from the germline V gene (reference sequence). This CDR3 is 16 amino acids long. The CDR3 DNA follows: TGTGCCAGCAGCTTAGCGCCTAGCGGGAGGTGGGAGACCCAGTACTTC. Protein product: CASSLAPSGRWETQYF.

The J gene is TRBJ2-1, the V gene TRBV11-2, with a tentative D call TRBD2 (5 bases). Trimming pared 1 base from V and 8 bases from J, leaving 9 bases between. CDR1 and CDR2 (germline): SGHAT, FQNNGV. The CDR3 has 13 residues. CDR3 DNA sequence: TGTGCCAGCAGCTTAGCTTGGGGAGATGAGCAGTTCTTC. Translated: CASSLAWGDEQFF.

The CDR3 reads CATSRDSVSTGGADTQYF. The CDR3 region has the DNA TGTGCCACCAGCAGAGATTCCGTCTCTACGGGGGGAGCAGATACGCAGTATTTT. This chain uses TRBV15 with TRBJ2-3; 7 nucleotides align to TRBD2. CDR1 is LNHNV, CDR2 YYDKDF, per germline (reference sequence). This CDR3 contains 18 residues. Trimming cost V 0 bases and J 4 bases; bases outside gene matches: 13.

The chain's CDR3 is CASSLQQGASPGGYYGYTF. DNA of the CDR3: TGTGCCAGCAGTTTACAACAGGGGGCGAGTCCCGGAGGGTACTATGGCTACACCTTC. The chain is built from TRBV27 and TRBJ1-2; 9 bases match TRBD1. Germline V gene sequence: CDR1 MNHEY, CDR2 SMNVEV (reference sequence). CDR3 length: 19 residues. V dropped 2 bases and J dropped 3; count of bases not matched to a gene: 16.